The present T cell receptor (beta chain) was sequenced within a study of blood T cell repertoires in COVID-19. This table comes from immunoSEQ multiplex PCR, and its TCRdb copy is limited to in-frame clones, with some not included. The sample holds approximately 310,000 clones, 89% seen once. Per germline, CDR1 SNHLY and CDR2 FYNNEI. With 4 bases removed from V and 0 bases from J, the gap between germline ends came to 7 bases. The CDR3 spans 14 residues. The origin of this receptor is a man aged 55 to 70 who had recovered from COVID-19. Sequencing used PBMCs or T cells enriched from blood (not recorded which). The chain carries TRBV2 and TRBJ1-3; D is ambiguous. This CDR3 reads CASSVESSGNTIYF. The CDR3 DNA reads TGTGCCAGCAGTGTGGAGAGCTCTGGAAACACCATATATTTT.